The clone carrying this T cell receptor (beta chain) has only one observation. The data originate from a study of T cell changes during pregnancy in multiple sclerosis. V dropped 6 bases and J dropped 0; count of bases not matched to a gene: 4. Germline V lookup: CDR1 SNHLY, CDR2 FYNNEI. CDR3 length: 15 residues. Method: immunoSEQ multiplex PCR; TCRdb's copy keeps in-frame clones and lacks some. This table holds 100,000 or so clones, roughly 90% found once. Source: peripheral blood, taken after pregnancy. The sequence was collected from a female donor with multiple sclerosis, enrolled in a pregnancy study. The chain has TRBV2 and TRBJ1-1; 10 bases line up with TRBD1. The CDR3 protein is CASREGQGMNTEAFF. The CDR3 nucleotides are TGTGCCAGCAGAGAGGGACAGGGGATGAACACTGAAGCTTTCTTT.